This T cell receptor (beta chain) was observed in a study of neurological immune-mediated disorders. Broader study findings: Across subjects, expanded clones had no CDR3 amino acid sequences in common, pointing to private repertoires in all groups. Expansion of TCR clones was greatest in HTLV-1-associated myelopathy and smallest in multiple sclerosis, where it fell below that of healthy controls.

The time point is: longitudinal time-point 3. Germline V CDR1 and CDR2: SGHAT, FQNNGV. The CDR3 is made up of 19 amino acids. The V gene lost 0 bases and the J gene lost 0 bases, with 18 bases spanning the gap. This clonotype showed up many times. The antigen is unknown. With 10-nucleotide random UMIs included, cDNA was synthesized by 5'RACE. Per sequencing run, 15-18 subjects together gave over 190 million TCR-beta sequences. One entry per CDR3 protein results from TCRdb running MiXCR on the 5' RACE reads. The sample comprises more than 95,000 distinct CDR3 sequences, 9.5% to 14% of which are singletons, and approximately 3.1% rests with the top ten.

The source of this sequence is a female donor with HTLV-1-associated myelopathy (HAM/TSP). The sample was PBMCs. This chain uses TRBV11-2 with TRBJ2-4; D could derive from TRBD1 or TRBD2 (6 bases each). The CDR3 spells CASSLEAGQVKLAKNIQYF. DNA for the CDR3: TGTGCCAGCAGCTTAGAGGCGGGACAAGTAAAACTAGCCAAAAACATTCAGTACTTC.